Many counts were recorded for the clone carrying this T cell receptor (beta chain). The antigen remains unidentified. One end of the junction is discordant with germline, which a read error may explain. The CDR3 loop spans 15 amino acids. Germline-derived CDR1 and CDR2 are MNHEY and SVGAGI. The data were obtained in a study of T cell repertoires in cytomegalovirus infection. Across the whole study: Public TCR beta signatures marked donors with CMV infection and the matching HLA. General study findings and limits: Of the TCR beta families, the public ones yielded a cumulative frequency that identified carriers of CMV plus the relevant HLA. Clonotype analysis showed dominance of the ex vivo response by HLA-C-restricted CMV-specific TCR beta clonotypes.

TCRdb fed the reads into MiXCR, producing one record per CDR3 protein. Among some 600,000 distinct CDR3 sequences listed, roughly 24% were seen once. Sequencing was carried out using CD8+ T cells from PBMCs. This TCR derives from a human donor in good health (CMV status not recorded). Some clones in this sample may be carry-over from other donors' samples. The chain has TRBV6-5 and TRBJ1-5; 9 bases agree with TRBD1. As DNA, the CDR3 is TGTGCCAGCAGTCTGGGACAGGGAAGCAGTCAGCCCCAGCATTTT. This encodes CASSLGQGSSQPQHF.